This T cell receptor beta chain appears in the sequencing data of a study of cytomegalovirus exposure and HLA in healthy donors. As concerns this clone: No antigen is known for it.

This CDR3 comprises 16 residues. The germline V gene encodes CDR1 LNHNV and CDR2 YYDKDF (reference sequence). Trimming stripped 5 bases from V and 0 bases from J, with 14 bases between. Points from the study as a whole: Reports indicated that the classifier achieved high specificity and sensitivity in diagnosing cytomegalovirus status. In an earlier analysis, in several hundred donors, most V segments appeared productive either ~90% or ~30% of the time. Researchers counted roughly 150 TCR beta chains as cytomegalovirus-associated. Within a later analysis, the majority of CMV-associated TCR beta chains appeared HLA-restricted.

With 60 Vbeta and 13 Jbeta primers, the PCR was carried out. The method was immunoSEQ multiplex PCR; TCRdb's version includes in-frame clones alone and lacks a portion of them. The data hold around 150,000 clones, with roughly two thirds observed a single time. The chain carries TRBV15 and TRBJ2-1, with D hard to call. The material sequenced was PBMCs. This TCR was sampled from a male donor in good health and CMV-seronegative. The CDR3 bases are TGTGCCACCAGCGGTTCGAACCTGAGCTCCTACAATGAGCAGTTCTTC. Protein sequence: CATSGSNLSSYNEQFF.